Described below is a single T cell receptor (beta chain) sequence and its context. Its matching antigen is unknown. The germline V gene encodes CDR1 LNHDA and CDR2 SQIVND (reference sequence). V lost 1 base to trimming and J lost 4 bases, with 13 bases between them. The CDR3 is 15 amino acids. The repertoire was sequenced with immunoSEQ multiplex PCR; TCRdb's copy has only in-frame clones and lacks some. The sample records 95,000 to 110,000 clones, approximately 85% being singletons. The data belong to a study of T cell clones after liver transplantation. Across the whole study: Post-transplant blood was tracked for graft-donor-reactive T cell clones identified in a pre-transplant mixed lymphocyte reaction. Study results and limitations: Donor-reactive sequences fell more than third party-reactive ones, suggesting partial deletion. The donor-reactive repertoire was only partly measurable in two subjects, lacking donor cells.

Sequencing used CD4+ T cells from blood, obtained before liver transplant. The sequence was obtained from a human donor who received a liver transplant. The chain links TRBV19 to TRBJ1-2; D is uncertain. CDR3: CASSIVNTVPYGYTF. The CDR3 nucleotides are TGTGCCAGTAGTATAGTAAACACCGTACCCTATGGCTACACCTTC.